Included here is one T cell receptor beta chain sequence, with context. It has no known antigen specificity. Base qualities are not at hand, and no much larger clone is one base apart. The immunoSEQ Assay, a bias-controlled multiplex PCR, was used to amplify TCRbeta CDR3 regions from genomic DNA. The original methods were these. The number of nucleated cells in each sample was estimated from the amplification of reference gene primers within the assay. To quantify the absolute abundance of each unique TCRbeta CDR3 rearrangement, sequence reads were collapsed and filtered. For each sample, productive Simpson clonality was calculated by taking the square root of Simpson's diversity index across productive rearrangements. TCRdb mirrors the immuneACCESS table, restricted to in-frame sequences. Some clones are absent from its copies; in checked studies, under half trace to an unresolved V gene, and the reason for the others is unknown. V, J and clone size derive from that table, while D and trimming were established from the DNA sequence. The sample records some 190,000 clones, roughly 89% of which are singletons. The ten largest clones represent about 3.2% of the sample.

The source of the sample is a study of blood T cell repertoires in COVID-19 (dated by TCRdb to 2018 to 2021). Some background on the complete study: Samples from collaborators originated in the United States, Italy and Spain and spanned both the acute and convalescent phases of COVID-19. The samples were drawn from two sources: the first 160 participants of the ongoing ImmuneRACE study, and some 1,300 subjects contributed by 6 global collaborators. The repertoires were released in a freely available public database intended as a resource for research on the immune response to SARS-CoV-2. Subjects who had been exposed to COVID-19, were actively infected with it, or had recovered from it provided the deeply sampled blood TCRbeta repertoires that made up the dataset. The prospective study material was composed of cDNA or gDNA derived from T cells, B-cell-depleted T cells, or PBMCs. A de-identified subject ID, COVID-19 status, age in years and sex were almost always included in the sample metadata. Where HLA class I and class II types were available, the types were taken from metadata supplied by the sample provider, not from assay-based typing. The full study reports these points: The quantity of clinical and demographic metadata differed by source and by participant and was supplied without curation.

V and J are truncated by 5 bases and 2 bases respectively, leaving an intervening sequence of 10 bases. As encoded in the germline V gene (reference sequence), CDR1 is SEHNR while CDR2 is FQNEAQ. The CDR3 goes from the cysteine to the phenylalanine over 14 residues. Solely the CDR3 DNA is kept, with 42 bases framed from the first base. Participants in the prospective study were enrolled through a virtual design, were aged roughly 18 to 100 years, and lived in 24 United States geographic areas. Cohort assignment in the prospective study relied on participant-reported clinical history from a screening survey and a study questionnaire. Exposed participants were defined as having been in contact with someone with a PCR-confirmed or clinician-diagnosed COVID-19 case within 2 weeks of study entry. Mobile phlebotomists in the prospective study collected whole blood, serum and a nasopharyngeal or oropharyngeal swab from every participant. Additional blood draws and questionnaires over an approximately 2-month period could optionally be provided by prospective study participants. Before DNA extraction, blood samples from the prospective study were shipped at room temperature or frozen.

The chain is encoded by TRBV7-9 joined to TRBJ1-5; TRBD1 is a weak D gene call, 5 bases matching. Source material: PBMCs or T cells enriched from blood (not recorded which). The TCR originated in a woman in her 30s who had been exposed to COVID-19. The CDR3 loop reads CASSHQGGNQPQHF. DNA sequence: TGTGCCAGCAGCCACCAGGGTGGCAATCAGCCCCAGCATTTT. Full variable domain (CDR3 extended with the reference TRBV7-9 and TRBJ1-5 proteins): DTGVSQNPRHKITKRGQNVTFRCDPISEHNRLYWYRQTLGQGPEFLTYFQNEAQLEKSRLLSDRFSAERPKGSFSTLEIQRTEQGDSAMYLCASSHQGGNQPQHFGDGTRLSIL.